A selection of T cell receptor beta chains follows, all from one sample in a study of blood T cell repertoires in COVID-19. The data were produced by immunoSEQ multiplex PCR, yet TCRdb's version contains in-frame clones alone and is incomplete. The repertoire has 260,000 or so clones, about 91% of them found once; the top ten carry roughly 1.2%. The sequenced sample was PBMCs or T cells enriched from blood (not recorded which). The receptor source for this set is a woman aged 35 to 49 with acute COVID-19. Each CDR3 is given with its conserved first and last residue. A D gene is named only where the DNA matches it firmly. Not every row has a clone size; where given, it reads once, few, many or a size class.

d_gene	v_gene	abundance	j_gene	CDR3nt	CDR3aa
-	TRBV24-1	-	TRBJ1-5	TGTGCCATACAGGGCGAGGACGGCCAGCCCCAGCATTTT	CAIQGEDGQPQHF
TRBD1	TRBV5-6	-	TRBJ1-2	TGTGCCAGCAGCTTACAGGGGGCGGTTTACTATGGCTACACCTTC	CASSLQGAVYYGYTF
-	TRBV28	-	TRBJ2-2	TGTGCCAGCAGTGATTCTGGACTTACATCGAACACCGGGGAGCTGTTTTTT	CASSDSGLTSNTGELFF
-	TRBV10-2	-	TRBJ1-1	TGCGCCAGCAGTGAGGCGACAGAGAACACTGAAGCTTTCTTT	CASSEATENTEAFF
-	TRBV28	once	TRBJ2-5	TGTGCCAGCAGTTCCCAGGGTCCAAAGACCCAGTACTTC	CASSSQGPKTQYF
-	TRBV5-4	-	TRBJ1-2	TGTGCCAGCAGCAGAACCAGGGGCTATGGCTACACCTTC	CASSRTRGYGYTF
-	TRBV28	-	TRBJ1-2	TGTGCCAGCAGTACCTCACAGGGATTCTATGGCTACACCTTC	CASSTSQGFYGYTF
TRBD1	TRBV28	once	TRBJ1-1	TGTGCCAGCAGTCCCGGGGACAGGAACACTGAAGCTTTCTTT	CASSPGDRNTEAFF
-	TRBV11-2	-	TRBJ2-1	TGTGCCAGCAATCCAGCCGGGACACCCAATGAGCAGTTCTTC	CASNPAGTPNEQFF
-	TRBV3-1/TRBV3-2	-	TRBJ2-1	TGTGCCAGCAGCCAAGGCCCAGCGTACAATGAGCAGTTCTTC	CASSQGPAYNEQFF
TRBD2	TRBV28	-	TRBJ2-5	TGTGCCAGCAGTTGGGGGCTAGCGGGGACCCAGTACTTC	CASSWGLAGTQYF
-	TRBV27	-	TRBJ1-2	TGTGCCAGCAGTTTCAAGGTTCTGGGAGCCGAGAACTATGGCTACACCTTC	CASSFKVLGAENYGYTF
-	TRBV4-1	-	TRBJ2-1	TGCGCCAGCAGCCAAGACACCTATCAGTTCTTC	CASSQDTYQFF
-	TRBV7-3	-	TRBJ2-1	TGTGCCAGCAGCGCTGCGGGACTTGGGAATGAGCAGTTCTTC	CASSAAGLGNEQFF
-	TRBV10-2	-	TRBJ2-1	TGCGCCAGCAGTGGACAGATCCACTCCTACAATGAGCAGTTCTTC	CASSGQIHSYNEQFF
TRBD1	TRBV5-1	-	TRBJ2-5	TGCGCCAGCAGCCCGACAGGGAAAGATCGAGAGACCCAGTACTTC	CASSPTGKDRETQYF
TRBD1	TRBV11-2	-	TRBJ2-1	TGTGCCAGCAGCTTAGATTGGAGACAGGGTCCGTCCTACAATGAGCAGTTCTTC	CASSLDWRQGPSYNEQFF
TRBD1	TRBV18	-	TRBJ1-2	TGTGCCAGCTCACCGGAGACAGGGAGATATGGCTACACCTTC	CASSPETGRYGYTF
-	TRBV3-1/TRBV3-2	-	TRBJ1-3	TGTGCCAGCAGCTCCAGGGCAAACACCATATATTTT	CASSSRANTIYF
TRBD1	TRBV14	-	TRBJ1-2	TGTGCCAGCAGCCAAGGGACAGGGGGCGGAAGAGACTATGGCTACACCTTC	CASSQGTGGGRDYGYTF
TRBD1	TRBV6-1	many	TRBJ1-1	TGTGCCAGCAGTGAAGGGGGACAGGGTTGGGTGAACACTGAAGCTTTCTTT	CASSEGGQGWVNTEAFF
-	TRBV7-3	-	TRBJ1-1	TGTGCCAGCAGTCCTAATACAGGGAACACTGAAGCTTTCTTT	CASSPNTGNTEAFF
TRBD2	TRBV28	once	TRBJ2-1	TGTGCCAGCAGTTACCGGGAGGTCGCCTACAATGAGCAGTTCTTC	CASSYREVAYNEQFF
TRBD1	TRBV7-8	-	TRBJ1-6	TGTGCCAGCAGCTTTGGGGACAGGGGATATAATTCACCCCTCCACTTT	CASSFGDRGYNSPLHF
-	TRBV7-9	-	TRBJ1-2	TGTGCCAGCAGCCAATACCGTCAGGGTGGGCCGAGCTATGGCTACACCTTC	CASSQYRQGGPSYGYTF
TRBD1	TRBV7-8	-	TRBJ1-1	TGTGCCAGCAGCTTATCGGGACAGGGGATGAAGGCTTTCTTT	CASSLSGQGMKAFF
-	TRBV24-1	-	TRBJ1-2	TGTGCCACCAGCGACAAGCCGGGACTTGTCGGGTCCAGCTATGGCTACACCTTC	CATSDKPGLVGSSYGYTF
TRBD2	TRBV24-1	-	TRBJ2-1	TGTGCCACCAGTGACTCCGGGACTAGCGCGAGCCATGAGCAGTTCTTC	CATSDSGTSASHEQFF
-	TRBV2	-	TRBJ2-5	TGTGCCAGCACCCCGGAGGCGGTGGGGGAGACCCAGTACTTC	CASTPEAVGETQYF